A selection of T cell receptor beta chains follows, all from one sample in a study of early T cells in non-severe SARS-CoV-2 infection. Using its own MiXCR run on the 5' RACE reads, TCRdb lists one record per CDR3 protein. The table records roughly 100,000 distinct CDR3 sequences, approximately 12% of them present only once. The specimen was whole blood, collected at baseline. Receptors originate from an adult who was a healthcare worker with PCR-confirmed SARS-CoV-2 infection or an uninfected control (not recorded which). The CDR3 runs from the conserved cysteine through the conserved F or W. A D gene is named only where the DNA matches it firmly. Size is stated for part of the rows, as once, few or many counts, or as a class when the clone is expanded.

CDR3 protein: CASSSRTSGQETQYF
CDR3 DNA: TGTGCCAGCAGCTCCCGGACTAGCGGCCAAGAGACCCAGTACTTC
J gene: TRBJ2-5
clone size: few
V gene: TRBV3-1
D gene: TRBD2

CDR3 protein: CASSTQRANYGYTF
CDR3 DNA: TGTGCCAGCAGCACACAGAGAGCTAACTATGGCTACACCTTC
J gene: TRBJ1-2
clone size: many
V gene: TRBV28
D gene: NA

CDR3 protein: CASSFIGGGGDTQYF
CDR3 DNA: TGTGCCAGCAGCTTTATCGGGGGAGGAGGAGATACGCAGTATTTT
J gene: TRBJ2-3
clone size: NA
V gene: TRBV7-8
D gene: NA

CDR3 protein: CASSQAGATDTQYF
CDR3 DNA: TGTGCCAGCAGCCAAGCGGGGGCGACAGATACGCAGTATTTT
J gene: TRBJ2-3
clone size: NA
V gene: TRBV12-3/TRBV12-4
D gene: TRBD2

CDR3 protein: CASSLATGDTQYF
CDR3 DNA: TGTGCCAGCAGCTTAGCTACGGGGGATACGCAGTATTTT
J gene: TRBJ2-3
clone size: NA
V gene: TRBV7-9
D gene: NA

CDR3 protein: CASSFSWGQVSSYEQYF
CDR3 DNA: TGTGCCAGCAGTTTCTCGTGGGGACAGGTTAGCTCCTACGAGCAGTACTTC
J gene: TRBJ2-7
clone size: NA
V gene: TRBV28
D gene: TRBD1

CDR3 protein: CSARGDRGLDNSPLHF
CDR3 DNA: TGCAGTGCTAGAGGGGACAGGGGTCTTGATAATTCACCCCTCCACTTT
J gene: TRBJ1-6
clone size: many
V gene: TRBV20-1
D gene: TRBD1

CDR3 protein: CASSFGQVSNTEAFF
CDR3 DNA: TGTGCCAGCAGCTTCGGACAGGTCTCGAACACTGAAGCTTTCTTT
J gene: TRBJ1-1
clone size: few
V gene: TRBV11-3
D gene: TRBD1

CDR3 protein: CASSLIDGELFF
CDR3 DNA: TGTGCCAGCAGTCTAATAGACGGGGAGCTGTTTTTT
J gene: TRBJ2-2
clone size: NA
V gene: TRBV7-3
D gene: NA

CDR3 protein: CASTGRGLDTGELFF
CDR3 DNA: TGCGCCAGCACTGGAAGGGGTTTGGACACCGGGGAGCTGTTTTTT
J gene: TRBJ2-2
clone size: NA
V gene: TRBV10-2
D gene: NA

CDR3 protein: CASSFQQGGYEQYF
CDR3 DNA: TGTGCCAGCAGCTTTCAACAGGGGGGATACGAGCAGTACTTC
J gene: TRBJ2-7
clone size: few
V gene: TRBV11-3
D gene: TRBD1

CDR3 protein: CSAGDLTDTQYF
CDR3 DNA: TGCAGTGCTGGGGACCTCACAGATACGCAGTATTTT
J gene: TRBJ2-3
clone size: NA
V gene: TRBV20-1
D gene: NA

CDR3 protein: CASSLKDSSYEQYF
CDR3 DNA: TGCGCCAGCAGCCTCAAGGACAGTTCCTACGAGCAGTACTTC
J gene: TRBJ2-7
clone size: few
V gene: TRBV5-1
D gene: NA

CDR3 protein: CASSQDSRAQPQHF
CDR3 DNA: TGTGCCAGCAGCCAAGATTCCCGGGCTCAGCCCCAGCATTTT
J gene: TRBJ1-5
clone size: few
V gene: TRBV3-1
D gene: NA

CDR3 protein: CASSLWGGQATEAFF
CDR3 DNA: TGTGCCAGCAGCTTGTGGGGGGGCCAAGCTACTGAAGCTTTCTTT
J gene: TRBJ1-1
clone size: few
V gene: TRBV7-2
D gene: NA

CDR3 protein: CASSSTYSGTEAFF
CDR3 DNA: TGTGCCAGCAGCTCGACCTACTCAGGCACTGAAGCTTTCTTT
J gene: TRBJ1-1
clone size: NA
V gene: TRBV7-9
D gene: NA

CDR3 protein: CASTWDTYTEAFF
CDR3 DNA: TGTGCCAGCACATGGGACACCTACACTGAAGCTTTCTTT
J gene: TRBJ1-1
clone size: many
V gene: TRBV2
D gene: NA

CDR3 protein: CASSLEHSPLHF
CDR3 DNA: TGTGCCAGCAGCTTGGAGCATTCACCCCTCCACTTT
J gene: TRBJ1-6
clone size: few
V gene: TRBV5-5
D gene: NA

CDR3 protein: CSADRGTYEQYF
CDR3 DNA: TGCAGTGCTGACCGGGGTACCTACGAGCAGTACTTC
J gene: TRBJ2-7
clone size: NA
V gene: TRBV20-1
D gene: NA

CDR3 protein: CATSRWGSHEQYF
CDR3 DNA: TGTGCCACCAGCCGCTGGGGAAGCCACGAGCAGTACTTC
J gene: TRBJ2-7
clone size: NA
V gene: TRBV15
D gene: NA

CDR3 protein: CARTPGYTF
CDR3 DNA: TGTGCCAGGACCCCAGGCTACACCTTC
J gene: TRBJ1-2
clone size: few
V gene: TRBV27
D gene: NA

CDR3 protein: CSVDGGSSYGYTF
CDR3 DNA: TGCAGCGTTGATGGGGGGTCGTCCTATGGCTACACCTTC
J gene: TRBJ1-2
clone size: NA
V gene: TRBV29-1
D gene: NA

CDR3 protein: CASSPRTSGGSTDTQYF
CDR3 DNA: TGTGCCAGCTCACCGAGGACTAGCGGGGGTAGCACAGATACGCAGTATTTT
J gene: TRBJ2-3
clone size: few
V gene: TRBV18
D gene: TRBD2

CDR3 protein: CASSQRSGYRTEAFF
CDR3 DNA: TGTGCCAGCAGCCAACGTTCAGGTTATAGGACCGAAGCTTTCTTT
J gene: TRBJ1-1
clone size: many
V gene: TRBV14
D gene: NA

CDR3 protein: CASSFSGDSGANVLTF
CDR3 DNA: TGTGCCAGCAGCTTCTCAGGGGACTCTGGGGCCAACGTCCTGACTTTC
J gene: TRBJ2-6
clone size: few
V gene: TRBV7-9
D gene: NA

CDR3 protein: CASSLGGEQFF
CDR3 DNA: TGTGCCAGCAGCTTAGGGGGTGAGCAGTTCTTC
J gene: TRBJ2-1
clone size: few
V gene: TRBV11-2
D gene: NA

CDR3 protein: CASRLTWDNTYEQYF
CDR3 DNA: TGTGCCAGTAGGCTAACCTGGGACAATACCTACGAGCAGTACTTC
J gene: TRBJ2-7
clone size: NA
V gene: TRBV19
D gene: NA

CDR3 protein: CSARPPGANVLTF
CDR3 DNA: TGCAGTGCCCGACCCCCCGGGGCCAACGTCCTGACTTTC
J gene: TRBJ2-6
clone size: many
V gene: TRBV20-1
D gene: NA

CDR3 protein: CASSSNMNTEAFF
CDR3 DNA: TGTGCCAGCAGCTCGAATATGAACACTGAAGCTTTCTTT
J gene: TRBJ1-1
clone size: NA
V gene: TRBV7-9
D gene: NA

CDR3 protein: CAIGEGVDEQFF
CDR3 DNA: TGTGCCATCGGGGAAGGGGTCGATGAGCAGTTCTTC
J gene: TRBJ2-1
clone size: many
V gene: TRBV10-3
D gene: NA

CDR3 protein: CASTGQGSDEAFF
CDR3 DNA: TGTGCCAGCACCGGACAGGGTTCAGATGAAGCTTTCTTT
J gene: TRBJ1-1
clone size: few
V gene: TRBV2
D gene: TRBD1

CDR3 protein: CASSRLGLSYNEQFF
CDR3 DNA: TGTGCCAGTAGTAGATTAGGTTTATCCTACAATGAGCAGTTCTTC
J gene: TRBJ2-1
clone size: few
V gene: TRBV19
D gene: NA

CDR3 protein: CASSPSQGLQGYGYTF
CDR3 DNA: TGTGCCAGCTCACCGTCCCAAGGGTTACAAGGCTATGGCTACACCTTC
J gene: TRBJ1-2
clone size: NA
V gene: TRBV18
D gene: NA

CDR3 protein: CATSDSDARSTDTQYF
CDR3 DNA: TGTGCCACCAGTGACTCGGACGCCAGGAGCACAGATACGCAGTATTTT
J gene: TRBJ2-3
clone size: few
V gene: TRBV24-1
D gene: NA

CDR3 protein: CASSFGQGQPYEQYF
CDR3 DNA: TGCGCCAGCAGCTTCGGACAGGGGCAACCCTACGAGCAGTACTTC
J gene: TRBJ2-7
clone size: few
V gene: TRBV5-1
D gene: TRBD1

CDR3 protein: CASSSRTVGSGLQFF
CDR3 DNA: TGTGCCAGCAGCTCTCGGACCGTGGGTAGCGGGCTGCAGTTCTTC
J gene: TRBJ2-1
clone size: few
V gene: TRBV11-2
D gene: TRBD2

CDR3 protein: CASKDRGVRETQYF
CDR3 DNA: TGCGCCAGCAAGGACAGGGGAGTACGAGAGACCCAGTACTTC
J gene: TRBJ2-5
clone size: NA
V gene: TRBV10-2
D gene: TRBD1

CDR3 protein: CASSSSGTTYEQYF
CDR3 DNA: TGTGCCAGCAGCTCTAGCGGAACCACCTACGAGCAGTACTTC
J gene: TRBJ2-7
clone size: few
V gene: TRBV5-6
D gene: TRBD2

CDR3 protein: CASSFNGRAGTGELFF
CDR3 DNA: TGTGCCAGCAGTTTCAACGGGAGGGCCGGAACCGGGGAGCTGTTTTTT
J gene: TRBJ2-2
clone size: NA
V gene: TRBV2
D gene: TRBD2

CDR3 protein: CASSLVPAGGNTQYF
CDR3 DNA: TGTGCCAGCAGCCTAGTTCCAGCGGGAGGTAATACGCAGTATTTT
J gene: TRBJ2-3
clone size: many
V gene: TRBV7-6
D gene: TRBD2

CDR3 protein: CASSLSFPISYEQYF
CDR3 DNA: TGTGCCAGCAGCCTTTCTTTCCCCATCTCCTACGAGCAGTACTTC
J gene: TRBJ2-7
clone size: few
V gene: TRBV12-3/TRBV12-4
D gene: NA

CDR3 protein: CASSYTPTGNTEAFF
CDR3 DNA: TGTGCCAGCAGTTACACCCCGACAGGGAACACTGAAGCTTTCTTT
J gene: TRBJ1-1
clone size: NA
V gene: TRBV6-5
D gene: NA

CDR3 protein: CASSPHRDVSTDTQYF
CDR3 DNA: TGTGCCAGCAGCCCCCACCGGGACGTTAGCACAGATACGCAGTATTTT
J gene: TRBJ2-3
clone size: few
V gene: TRBV11-2
D gene: NA

CDR3 protein: CASSLLQDRDLENTGELFF
CDR3 DNA: TGTGCCAGCAGCCTCCTACAGGACAGGGACCTCGAGAACACCGGGGAGCTGTTTTTT
J gene: TRBJ2-2
clone size: NA
V gene: TRBV7-6
D gene: TRBD1

CDR3 protein: CASSLTAGLGEKLFF
CDR3 DNA: TGTGCCAGCAGCTTAACCGCAGGGCTGGGAGAAAAACTGTTTTTT
J gene: TRBJ1-4
clone size: few
V gene: TRBV7-2
D gene: NA

CDR3 protein: CASSVDNADEETQYF
CDR3 DNA: TGTGCCAGCAGCGTAGATAACGCCGACGAAGAGACCCAGTACTTC
J gene: TRBJ2-5
clone size: NA
V gene: TRBV9
D gene: NA

CDR3 protein: CASSPDRAGTGEQYF
CDR3 DNA: TGTGCTAGCAGCCCCGACAGGGCCGGGACTGGGGAGCAGTACTTC
J gene: TRBJ2-7
clone size: few
V gene: TRBV7-7
D gene: NA

CDR3 protein: CASRLAALAADTQYF
CDR3 DNA: TGTGCCAGCCGTTTAGCCGCCCTGGCGGCAGATACGCAGTATTTT
J gene: TRBJ2-3
clone size: many
V gene: TRBV11-2
D gene: NA

CDR3 protein: CSVPTGGAHGYTF
CDR3 DNA: TGCAGTGTTCCTACAGGGGGCGCACATGGCTACACCTTC
J gene: TRBJ1-2
clone size: many
V gene: TRBV20-1
D gene: TRBD1

CDR3 protein: CASSYPYSPLHF
CDR3 DNA: TGTGCCAGCAGTTACCCCTATTCACCCCTCCACTTT
J gene: TRBJ1-6
clone size: few
V gene: TRBV6-2/TRBV6-3
D gene: NA

CDR3 protein: CASGLGHLKSYEQYF
CDR3 DNA: TGTGCTAGTGGTCTCGGACACCTAAAAAGCTACGAGCAGTACTTC
J gene: TRBJ2-7
clone size: few
V gene: TRBV12-5
D gene: NA

CDR3 protein: CASSQPGLAPYEQYF
CDR3 DNA: TGCGCCAGCAGCCAACCGGGACTAGCGCCTTACGAGCAGTACTTC
J gene: TRBJ2-7
clone size: few
V gene: TRBV4-1
D gene: TRBD2

CDR3 protein: CASSGDREYNEQFF
CDR3 DNA: TGTGCCAGCTCCGGAGACAGGGAATACAATGAGCAGTTCTTC
J gene: TRBJ2-1
clone size: few
V gene: TRBV11-2
D gene: TRBD1

CDR3 protein: CAWAGTGNEKLFF
CDR3 DNA: TGTGCCTGGGCCGGGACAGGGAATGAAAAACTGTTTTTT
J gene: TRBJ1-4
clone size: NA
V gene: TRBV30
D gene: TRBD1

CDR3 protein: CASSERGQRSSYEQYF
CDR3 DNA: TGTGCCAGCAGTGAGCGGGGGCAACGAAGCTCCTACGAGCAGTACTTC
J gene: TRBJ2-7
clone size: many
V gene: TRBV6-5
D gene: TRBD2

CDR3 protein: CSVRGRSYNEQFF
CDR3 DNA: TGCAGTGTACGCGGGAGGTCCTACAATGAGCAGTTCTTC
J gene: TRBJ2-1
clone size: NA
V gene: TRBV20-1
D gene: TRBD2

CDR3 protein: CSARDLSSGSYNEQFF
CDR3 DNA: TGCAGTGCTAGAGATCTCTCTAGCGGCTCCTACAATGAGCAGTTCTTC
J gene: TRBJ2-1
clone size: NA
V gene: TRBV20-1
D gene: TRBD2

CDR3 protein: CATSDPSSSGRADTQYF
CDR3 DNA: TGTGCCACCAGTGACCCCTCCTCTAGCGGGAGGGCCGATACGCAGTATTTT
J gene: TRBJ2-3
clone size: many
V gene: TRBV24-1
D gene: TRBD2

CDR3 protein: CAWRGGPPETQYF
CDR3 DNA: TGTGCCTGGAGAGGGGGACCCCCGGAGACCCAGTACTTC
J gene: TRBJ2-5
clone size: NA
V gene: TRBV30
D gene: NA

CDR3 protein: CASSLPDRPKSYEQYF
CDR3 DNA: TGTGCCAGCAGCTTACCCGACAGGCCCAAGTCCTACGAGCAGTACTTC
J gene: TRBJ2-7
clone size: NA
V gene: TRBV11-3
D gene: NA